This T cell receptor (beta chain) appears in the sequencing data of a study of blood T cell repertoires in COVID-19. Study details: The origin of the acute and convalescent COVID-19 samples was the United States, Italy and Spain. The cDNA or gDNA used as material had been derived from T cells, B-cell-depleted T cells, or PBMCs.

The authors' processing: Using reference gene primer amplification, nucleated cell counts were estimated. Using immunoSEQ multiplex PCR, the repertoire was profiled, and TCRdb retains in-frame clones only, with some absent. That table gives V, J and clone size, and the DNA gave D and trimming. Of around 200,000 clones listed, over 75% are singletons. Trimming stripped 10 bases from V and 3 bases from J, with 18 bases between. This CDR3 region has 14 residues. Germline V gene lookup returns CDR1 ENHRY and CDR2 SYGVKD. The sequenced material came from peripheral blood. This chain links TRBV10-3 with TRBJ1-1; no reliable D call. This receptor was identified in a man in his forties or fifties with active or convalescent COVID-19. The CDR3 DNA follows: TGTGCCACCCTACCCGCGGGCTTAGACACTGAAGCTTTCTTT. Amino acids: CATLPAGLDTEAFF.